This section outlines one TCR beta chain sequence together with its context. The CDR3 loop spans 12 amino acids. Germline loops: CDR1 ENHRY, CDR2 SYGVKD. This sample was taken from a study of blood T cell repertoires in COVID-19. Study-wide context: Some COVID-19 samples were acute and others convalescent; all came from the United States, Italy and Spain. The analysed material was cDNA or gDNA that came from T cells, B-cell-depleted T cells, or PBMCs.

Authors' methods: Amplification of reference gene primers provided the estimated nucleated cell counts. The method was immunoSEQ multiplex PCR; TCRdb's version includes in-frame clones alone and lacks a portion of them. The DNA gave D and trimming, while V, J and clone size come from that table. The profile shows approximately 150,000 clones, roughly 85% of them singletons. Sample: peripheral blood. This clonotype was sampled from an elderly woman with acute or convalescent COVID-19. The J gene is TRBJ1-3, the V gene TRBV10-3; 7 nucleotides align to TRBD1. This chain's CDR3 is CASGGSGNTIYF. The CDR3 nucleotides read TGTGCATCAGGGGGCTCTGGAAACACCATATATTTT.